One and the same sample provided the 14 T cell receptor beta chains below, sequenced in a study of read filtering for tumor transcriptome and immune sequencing. From roughly 390 ng of RNA, a library with molecular barcoded alpha/delta and beta/gamma adaptors was made. In TCRdb, the reads were re-called with MiXCR into one record per CDR3 protein. The sample includes more than 100,000 distinct CDR3 sequences, about 13% of them seen just once. The specimen sequenced was a population of CD138-negative cells sorted from bone marrow. The receptors derive from a donor aged 40 or older with multiple myeloma.

This clonotype occurred many times. The CDR3 DNA sequence: TGTGCCATCAGTGAAAGGGGGGCTAGCACAGATACGCAGTATTTT. Its translation: CAISERGASTDTQYF. The chain uses TRBV10-3 and TRBJ2-3; perhaps D is TRBD1 or TRBD2 (6 bases each). Trimming cost V 3 bases and J 0 bases, with 10 bases left between them. This CDR3 region has 15 residues. Per germline, CDR1 ENHRY and CDR2 SYGVKD.

This clonotype occurred many times. The rearrangement joins TRBV20-1 to TRBJ2-1; D uncertain. Germline V CDR1 and CDR2: DFQATT, SNEGSKA (reference sequence). This CDR3 has 15 residues. Deletions cut 2 bases from V and 5 bases from J, with 16 bases between. CDR3 sequence (DNA): TGCAGTGCTAGACCTCTGGGTAGATTGCACAATGAGCAGTTCTTC. Its protein product is CSARPLGRLHNEQFF.

The chain has TRBV12-3 or TRBV12-4 and TRBJ2-1, with unresolved D. The CDR3 is 15 amino acids. V lost 2 bases and J lost 6, with 14 bases in between. The CDR3 is CASSLWQEGGNEQFF. CDR3 in DNA: TGTGCCAGCAGTTTATGGCAGGAAGGTGGCAATGAGCAGTTCTTC.

With regard to this clonotype: A read error may account for a junction end that differs from germline. The V call is TRBV7-2, the J call TRBJ2-1, with 7 bases aligning to TRBD1. Germline V gene data show CDR1 as SGHTA and CDR2 as FQGNSA. The CDR3 has 15 amino acids. This chain's CDR3 is CACSLGGQHYNEQFF. CDR3 bases: TGTGCCTGCAGCTTAGGGGGACAGCACTACAATGAGCAGTTCTTC.

This clonotype was picked up many times. V usage is TRBV9 and J usage is TRBJ2-2, with D possibly TRBD1 on 6 matching bases. The CDR3 loop spans 15 amino acids. The germline V gene encodes CDR1 SGDLS and CDR2 YYNGEE. V lost 4 bases and J lost 4, with 14 bases in between. This chain's CDR3 is CASSPSGTPTGELFF. The CDR3 DNA reads as TGTGCCAGCAGCCCTTCCGGGACACCCACCGGGGAGCTGTTTTTT.

This clonotype was detected ten times or more. The chain links TRBV7-2 to TRBJ2-1; 10 bases match TRBD2. CDR1 is SGHTA, CDR2 FQGNSA, per germline. V trimming: 5 bases; J trimming: 9 bases; junction bases outside the gene matches: 7. This CDR3 has 14 amino acids. CDR3 nucleotides: TGTGCCAGCAGCACCTGGACTAGCGGAAGTGAGCAGTTCTTC. This encodes CASSTWTSGSEQFF.

About this clonotype: With a much larger clone just one base away, this may be a read error. The V call is TRBV7-8, the J call TRBJ1-1; 7 nucleotides match TRBD1. CDR1 is SGHVS, CDR2 FQNEAQ, per germline. The length of the CDR3 is 15 residues. J was trimmed by 3 bases and V by 6 bases; bases with no gene match: 10. For the CDR3, the DNA is TGTGCCAGCAGACTACAGGGGTCCCTCTACACTGAAGCTTTCTTT. As protein: CASRLQGSLYTEAFF. Full variable domain (outside the CDR3, taken from reference TRBV7-8 and TRBJ1-1): GAGVSQSPRYKVAKRGQDVALRCDPISGHVSLFWYQQALGQGPEFLTYFQNEAQLDKSGLPSDRFFAERPEGSVSTLKIQRTQQEDSAVYLCASRLQGSLYTEAFFGQGTRLTVV.

This clonotype was observed at least ten times. V usage is TRBV4-1 and J usage is TRBJ2-2; 9 bases are a match to TRBD1. The germline V gene encodes CDR1 MGHRA and CDR2 YSYEKL. The CDR3 extends over 18 amino acids. J was trimmed by 6 bases and V by 4 bases; bases with no gene match: 15. The CDR3 spells CASSLYPLGTGWAGELFF. CDR3 in DNA: TGCGCCAGCAGCCTCTACCCCCTCGGGACAGGGTGGGCCGGGGAGCTGTTTTTT.

This clonotype was counted at least ten times. The V call is TRBV6-2 or TRBV6-3, the J call TRBJ2-1, with 12 bases identical to TRBD2. Germline CDR1 reads MNHEY; CDR2 reads SVGEGT. With 0 bases clipped from V and 4 bases from J, the junction kept 10 bases outside the gene matches. The CDR3 spans 19 residues. CDR3 nucleotide sequence: TGTGCCAGCAGTTACTCGGGGAGACTAGCGGGAGCGGGTTACAATGAGCAGTTCTTC. Encoded protein: CASSYSGRLAGAGYNEQFF.

Notes on this clonotype: A much larger clonotype is one base distant, so this may be a read error. The CDR3, as DNA: TGTCCCAGCAGTAAACAGGGGCAACAAGCGGATACGCAGTATTTT. It specifies CPSSKQGQQADTQYF. The chain combines TRBV12-3 or TRBV12-4 with TRBJ2-3; 7 positions match TRBD1. The CDR3 is 15 residues long.

This clonotype occurred many times. The V and J genes are TRBV29-1 and TRBJ2-4; D call uncertain. Trimming cost V 8 bases and J 7 bases, with 12 bases left between them. Looked up from germline, CDR1 is SQVTM and CDR2 is ANQGSEA. The CDR3 extends over 11 amino acids. As DNA, the CDR3 is TGCAGCCGGGTCTTGACGAACATTCAGTACTTC. This sequence encodes CSRVLTNIQYF.

The V and J genes are TRBV4-1 and TRBJ1-5, with D perhaps TRBD1 (5 bases). Trimming removed 4 bases at V and 4 bases at J, with 14 bases between. Germline V lookup: CDR1 MGHRA, CDR2 YSYEKL. This CDR3 region has 15 residues. CDR3 amino acids: CASSPGGGRNQPQHF. The DNA for the CDR3 is TGCGCCAGCAGCCCGGGGGGAGGTCGAAATCAGCCCCAGCATTTT.

Regarding this clonotype: This may be a read error, as it is one base from a much larger clone. This rearrangement joins TRBV29-1 to TRBJ1-1; D is uncertain. Germline CDR1 and CDR2: SQVTM and ANQGSEA. The CDR3 runs 14 residues. The CDR3 nucleotides are TGCAGCGTCCGGACCCAAACGAGGAACGCTGAAGCTTTCTTT. Translated: CSVRTQTRNAEAFF.

This clonotype was seen many times. The chain employs TRBV20-1 and TRBJ2-7, with 8 bases aligning to TRBD1. There are 16 residues in the CDR3. Germline CDR1 DFQATT, CDR2 SNEGSKA (reference sequence). V trimming: 0 bases; J trimming: 0 bases; junction bases outside the gene matches: 7. CDR3 region: CSARDPGGRPSYEQYF. The CDR3 DNA reads as TGCAGTGCTAGAGATCCAGGGGGCAGACCCTCCTACGAGCAGTACTTC.